These 26 T cell receptor beta chains came from one sample sequenced in a study of shared clonotypes between healthy human individuals. Some clones are missing from TCRdb's copy, which holds only in-frame ones; the method was immunoSEQ multiplex PCR. The table lists approximately 740,000 clones, approximately 74% of them singletons. Sequences were obtained from memory CD4+ T cells sorted from blood. The subset denotes: CD45RA-negative fraction. These receptors were taken from a woman under 40 in good health.

This clone occurred once. This rearrangement joins TRBV18 to TRBJ1-1; possibly TRBD1 for D (5 bases). V gave up 2 bases and J gave up 1 base, with 11 bases separating them. This CDR3 has 15 residues. Germline CDR1 is KGHSH and CDR2 is LQKENI. The CDR3 is CASSPTGDRNTEAFF. CDR3 nucleotide sequence: TGTGCCAGCTCACCAACGGGGGATAGGAACACTGAAGCTTTCTTT.

The chain carries TRBV19 and TRBJ2-3; 12 bases are a match to TRBD2. V shed 5 bases, J shed 4 bases, and the junction held 7 bases outside the gene matches. Germline loops: CDR1 LNHDA, CDR2 SQIVND (reference sequence). The length of the CDR3 is 16 residues. The CDR3 sequence: CASSRRLAGVADTQYF. The CDR3 coding sequence is TGTGCCAGTAGTCGCAGACTAGCGGGAGTGGCAGATACGCAGTATTTT.

The chain joins TRBV25-1 to TRBJ2-2; no clear D. CDR3 length equals 14 residues. The ends were cut back, 6 bases at V and 0 bases at J, with 8 bases in the middle. CDR1 MGHDK and CDR2 SYGVNS come from the germline V gene. This CDR3 is CASRGRPNTGELFF. In DNA, the CDR3 is TGTGCCAGCAGAGGGCGGCCGAACACCGGGGAGCTGTTTTTT.

V usage is TRBV2 and J usage is TRBJ2-1; 9 bases are shared with TRBD2. Per the germline V gene, CDR1 is SNHLY and CDR2 is FYNNEI. This CDR3 contains 16 residues. Trimming removed 2 bases from V and 7 bases from J; junction bases left unmatched: 9. CDR3 loop: CASSELAGIRRNEQFF. CDR3 sequence (DNA): TGTGCCAGCAGTGAACTAGCGGGAATAAGAAGAAATGAGCAGTTCTTC.

This chain links TRBV29-1 with TRBJ1-1, with D possibly being TRBD1 (5 bases). The V gene lost 5 bases and the J gene lost 0 bases, with 10 bases spanning the gap. This CDR3 is built from 13 residues. Germline loops: CDR1 SQVTM, CDR2 ANQGSEA. Here the CDR3 reads CSVLQVMNTEAFF. CDR3 in DNA: TGCAGCGTTTTACAGGTAATGAACACTGAAGCTTTCTTT.

This clone is a singleton in its sample. V usage is TRBV28 and J usage is TRBJ1-1, with 7 bases aligning to TRBD1. Germline V gene data show CDR1 as MDHEN and CDR2 as SYDVKM. V shed 6 bases and J 6 bases; nucleotides not matched to a gene: 16. The CDR3 sequence is 16 residues long. The chain's CDR3 is CASRRRVFADRAEAFF. DNA for the CDR3: TGTGCCAGCAGGCGCCGGGTTTTTGCCGACAGGGCTGAAGCTTTCTTT.

The V gene is TRBV5-1, the J gene TRBJ2-3; D uncertain. CDR1 is SGHRS and CDR2 is YFSETQ in the germline V gene. V was shortened by 2 bases and J by 0 bases, with 10 bases between the two germline ends. The CDR3 runs 15 residues. CDR3 bases: TGCGCCAGCAGCTTACAAGCCCCTAGCACAGATACGCAGTATTTT. It yields the protein CASSLQAPSTDTQYF.

Points on this clone: Just one base apart from a much larger clone, this may be a read error. This CDR3 is also generated by other DNA sequences in the sample. V usage is TRBV9 and J usage is TRBJ2-3, with D unresolved. This CDR3 contains 13 residues. The germline gives CDR1 SGDLS, CDR2 YYNGEE. Trimming shortened V by 0 bases and J by 2 bases, and 4 bases separated the two germline ends. CDR3 residues: CASSVAPTDTQYF. The CDR3 nucleotides read TGTGCCAGCAGCGTAGCGCCCACAGATACGCAGTATTTT.

The V call is TRBV30, the J call TRBJ1-2; D may be TRBD1 (6 bases). The CDR3 has 13 amino acids. From germline, CDR1 is GTSNPN and CDR2 SVGIG (reference sequence). The V and J ends lost 0 bases and 5 bases respectively, with 10 bases between them. The CDR3 bases are TGTGCCTGGAGTGTACGGACAGTATATGGCTACACCTTC. It codes for CAWSVRTVYGYTF.

The chain joins TRBV6-5 to TRBJ2-7; 10 bases align to TRBD2. Germline values: CDR1 MNHEY, CDR2 SVGAGI. With 4 bases clipped from V and 6 bases from J, the junction kept 3 bases outside the gene matches. The CDR3 is 13 amino acids. CDR3 nucleotides: TGTGCCAGCAGTTCTAGCGGGAGCGGCGAGCAGTACTTC. It is translated as CASSSSGSGEQYF.

To note about this clone: Only one base separates this from a far larger clonotype, so it likely reflects a read error. Other DNA variants within this sample encode the same CDR3. V usage is TRBV7-8 and J usage is TRBJ1-1; 8 bases match TRBD1. CDR1 SGHVS and CDR2 FQNEAQ come from the germline V gene. This CDR3 region has 13 residues. The V gene end was trimmed by 5 bases and the J gene end by 3 bases; junction bases not matched to a gene: 2. CDR3 coding DNA: TGTGCCAGCAGCCAACAGGGGGACACTGAAGCTTTCTTT. Its protein product is CASSQQGDTEAFF.

Comment on this clone: This may be a read error, as it is one base from a much larger clone. Other DNA variants within this sample encode the same CDR3. The V call is TRBV5-1, the J call TRBJ2-1; D remains unclear. This CDR3 region has 14 residues. Germline V gene lookup returns CDR1 SGHRS and CDR2 YFSETQ. Trimming left V 0 bases short and J 1 base short, with 5 bases between. The CDR3 reads CASSLDYSYNEQFF. CDR3 nucleotides: TGCGCCAGCAGCTTGGATTATTCCTACAATGAGCAGTTCTTC.

The genes are TRBV5-4 and TRBJ1-4, with 7 bases fitting TRBD1. J lost 0 bases, V lost 4 bases, and 6 bases had no gene match. This CDR3 region has 16 residues. The V gene's germline CDR1 is SGHNT and CDR2 YYREEE (reference sequence). This chain's CDR3 is CASSLQGPATNEKLFF. The DNA for the CDR3 is TGTGCCAGCAGCCTACAGGGGCCTGCAACTAATGAAAAACTGTTTTTT.

The rearrangement links TRBV11-2 to TRBJ1-5; no reliable D call. This CDR3 contains 15 residues. Germline V gene lookup returns CDR1 SGHAT and CDR2 FQNNGV. Trimming stripped 1 base from V and 5 bases from J, with 12 bases between. The CDR3 sequence: CASSLGGTNYQPQHF. The CDR3 bases are TGTGCCAGCAGCTTAGGCGGAACAAACTATCAGCCCCAGCATTTT.

The chain combines TRBV19 with TRBJ2-4; D is perhaps TRBD1 (5 bases). From germline, CDR1 is LNHDA and CDR2 SQIVND (reference sequence). The CDR3 sequence is 15 residues long. Trimming cost V 11 bases and J 1 base, with 18 bases left between them. DNA of the CDR3: TGTGCCTCGGCGGACATTGATAGGGCCAAAAACATTCAGTACTTC. Protein sequence: CASADIDRAKNIQYF.

The V and J genes are TRBV7-8 and TRBJ2-2; D not certain. Between the trimmed V and J ends, which lost 6 bases and 1 base, there was a span of 12 bases. CDR3 length: 15 residues. Per germline, CDR1 SGHVS and CDR2 FQNEAQ. This CDR3 is CASRRSQQNTGELFF. The CDR3 DNA reads TGTGCCAGCAGGCGGTCCCAGCAGAACACCGGGGAGCTGTTTTTT. The whole variable domain, filled in from reference TRBV7-8 and TRBJ2-2, reads GAGVSQSPRYKVAKRGQDVALRCDPISGHVSLFWYQQALGQGPEFLTYFQNEAQLDKSGLPSDRFFAERPEGSVSTLKIQRTQQEDSAVYLCASRRSQQNTGELFFGEGSRLTVL.

The chain is built from TRBV29-1 and TRBJ2-7; 14 bases match TRBD2. V lost 4 bases to trimming and J lost 3 bases; unmatched junction nucleotides: 5. The CDR3 has 15 amino acids. Per the germline V gene, CDR1 is SQVTM and CDR2 is ANQGSEA. The CDR3 sequence: CSVVGTSGSNYEQYF. The CDR3 DNA reads TGCAGCGTTGTAGGGACTAGCGGGAGTAACTACGAGCAGTACTTC.

Regarding this clone: A much larger clone lies one base from this, so it may be a read error. The same CDR3 arises from other DNA sequences in this sample as well. V gene TRBV28 combines with J gene TRBJ2-5; D gene ambiguous. Germline V gene lookup returns CDR1 MDHEN and CDR2 SYDVKM. The CDR3 totals 11 residues. V shed 2 bases and J shed 4 bases, with 2 bases lying between them. The CDR3 loop is CASSLGETQYF. Written as DNA, the CDR3 is TGTGCCAGCAGTTTAGGAGAGACCCAGTACTTC.

This chain connects TRBV28 to TRBJ1-5; TRBD1 is a possible D gene (5 bases). Germline V gene lookup returns CDR1 MDHEN and CDR2 SYDVKM. CDR3 length: 13 amino acids. Deletions cut 6 bases from V and 2 bases from J, with 8 bases between. CDR3 nucleotide sequence: TGTGCCAGCAGGCAGGGTGGCAATCAGCCCCAGCATTTT. Its translation: CASRQGGNQPQHF.

The V and J genes are TRBV5-1 and TRBJ1-1; D uncertain. Trimming stripped 0 bases from V and 3 bases from J, with 6 bases between. The germline gives CDR1 SGHRS, CDR2 YFSETQ. The CDR3 runs 13 residues. CDR3 sequence (DNA): TGCGCCAGCAGCTTGGAAGAGGACACTGAAGCTTTCTTT. It yields the protein CASSLEEDTEAFF.

The rearrangement uses TRBV5-1 and TRBJ2-1; a possible D gene is TRBD2 (5 bases). There are 15 residues in the CDR3. Germline CDR1 and CDR2: SGHRS and YFSETQ. Trimming removed 4 bases from V and 0 bases from J, with 11 bases in between. Here the CDR3 DNA reads TGCGCCAGCAGCCCGAGGGAGTTCTCCTACAATGAGCAGTTCTTC. Amino acids: CASSPREFSYNEQFF.

This clone was observed a few times. V and J are TRBV28 and TRBJ1-1; D remains ambiguous. V was clipped by 5 bases and J by 5 bases, with 15 bases between them. CDR1 and CDR2 from the germline V gene are MDHEN and SYDVKM. The CDR3 consists of 14 residues. This CDR3 reads CASSRRSGWTEAFF. In nucleotides, the CDR3 is TGTGCCAGCAGTCGACGGAGTGGGTGGACTGAAGCTTTCTTT.

V and J are TRBV27 and TRBJ2-7; D remains ambiguous. The CDR3 covers 13 residues. The V end lost 5 bases, the J end lost 4 bases, and 12 bases lay between the germline ends. Per germline, CDR1 MNHEY and CDR2 SMNVEV (reference sequence). CDR3 DNA sequence: TGTGCCAGCAGTATAATGTTCGGGTACGAGCAGTACTTC. It encodes CASSIMFGYEQYF.

This chain's CDR3 is CASTRTSGTGYNEQFF. CDR3 nucleotide sequence: TGTGCCAGCACCCGGACTAGCGGGACGGGGTACAATGAGCAGTTCTTC. V gene TRBV27 combines with J gene TRBJ2-1; 12 positions agree with TRBD2. Germline V gene data show CDR1 as MNHEY and CDR2 as SMNVEV (reference sequence). J gave up 4 bases and V 7 bases, and 8 bases lay outside the gene matches. The CDR3 spans 16 residues.

The DNA for the CDR3 is TGCGCCAGCAGCTTGGCCGGCGGGAGGGATACGCAGTATTTT. It codes for CASSLAGGRDTQYF. The chain employs TRBV5-1 and TRBJ2-3; 8 bases align to TRBD2. V shed 0 bases and J 6 bases; nucleotides not matched to a gene: 3. Germline values: CDR1 SGHRS, CDR2 YFSETQ. CDR3 length: 14 residues.

A note on this clone: Germline is not matched at one junction end, which may reflect a read error. The chain links TRBV5-1 to TRBJ2-1, with TRBD1 matching over 8 bases. CDR1 and CDR2 (germline): SGHRS, YFSETQ. The CDR3 extends over 15 amino acids. The CDR3 is CASGFRDRSVNEQFF. The DNA for the CDR3 is TGCGCCAGCGGCTTCCGGGACAGGAGCGTCAATGAGCAGTTCTTC.